Detailed here is one TCR beta chain. In this sample, this clonotype turned up many times. There is no known antigen for this receptor. One base away there is no much larger clone; base qualities are not given. The CDR3 starts with the cysteine, ends with the phenylalanine, and has 18 residues. Just CDR3 DNA is preserved here, 54 bases in frame from base 1. V loses 0 bases, J loses 0 bases, and the germline ends lie 12 bases apart. CDR1 and CDR2, per the germline V gene, are SGHVS and FQNEAQ. The data were taken from a study of spatial heterogeneity in lung cancer (dated by TCRdb to between 2018 and 2021). With regard to the full study: More beta-chain than alpha-chain transcripts were consistently detected, likely reflecting higher beta-chain transcript abundance. In the raw uncorrected reads, each unique combination of TCR and UMI appeared more than ten times on average. TCR alpha and beta repertoires were quantitatively compared across multiple tumor regions, matched nontumor lung and blood in non-small cell lung cancer. TCR repertoire features were related to nonsynonymous mutation counts determined by whole-exome sequencing of tumor tissue. Both alpha and beta chains were TCR-sequenced in samples taken at surgery, namely 220 tumor regions, 62 to 70 matched nontumor lung samples and 45 to 60 PBMC samples. Results the study describes overall, beyond this receptor: Ubiquitous expanded tumor TCRs showed up in blood more often at tumor resection than at routine follow-up. Confirming at a functional level the hypothesis that regional TCRs recognize regional mutations was considered to require additional single-cell paired TCR alpha and beta sequencing.

Explained via the paper, the time point label denotes: sample taken at primary tumor resection. Without any cell sorting, TCR sequencing was performed on whole RNA extracted either from tumor and nontumor lung tissue or from cryopreserved PBMC samples. Donors were under 95 patients with early-stage, untreated non-small cell lung cancer from the lung TRACERx cohort. Only patients for whom sufficient RNA was available from at least two tumor regions were selected for TCR sequencing. The protocol used for the library was 5' RACE. Sequencer: NextSeq 500. To allow correction of PCR and sequencing errors, the TCR library protocol tagged every TCR cDNA molecule with a unique molecular identifier. In the authors' own workflow: Decombinator tools were used for TCR identification, UMI-based error correction and CDR3 extraction. Expanded TCRs were defined as those above a frequency of 2 per 1,000, corresponding to the top 1% of the tumor frequency distribution. Renyi diversity was calculated using the R vegan package after each repertoire was subsampled 100 times to 5,000 TCRs. To build CDR3 similarity networks, amino acid triplet string-kernel similarity was used, and CDR3s were connected when their pairwise similarity was above 0.82. The public reads were reanalyzed by TCRdb: fastp trimming at Q25, MiXCR alignment, in-frame beta chains only. CDR3 protein duplicates are merged, each entry listing the most common genes and DNA. TCRdb, rather than the study authors, made the V and J calls. This sample gives around 13,000 distinct CDR3 sequences in total; around 13% of them show up just once. The ten largest make up around 38% of the sample.

This chain is built from TRBV7-8 and TRBJ1-6; the D gene cannot be resolved reliably. The sample here was PBMCs, taken at surgery. The TCR was taken from a male donor with early-stage non-small cell lung cancer. The CDR3 corresponds to CASSLALHPSSYNSPLHF. The DNA is as follows: TGTGCCAGCAGCTTAGCGTTGCATCCCAGCTCCTATAATTCACCCCTCCACTTT.